Given below is one TCR beta chain in context. Its antigen specificity is not known. One base away there is no much larger clone; base qualities are not given. This sample was taken from a study of cytotoxic CD8 clonotypes in ibrutinib-treated CLL (dated by TCRdb to the early 2020s). Looking at the study overall: The cohort was composed of about 10 relapsed/refractory and roughly 16 treatment-naive patients; IGHV unmutated status was identified in fewer than 18 patients. Samples at response were collected after a median of about twelve months of treatment, with a range of roughly 6 to 40 months. An average of about 250,000 productive templates and approximately 91,000 productive rearrangements was obtained per sample. Partial responses were observed in about 24 patients and complete responses in 2; after a median follow-up of around 68 months, remission was maintained in 14 patients and progression was observed in some 12. Cryopreserved peripheral blood mononuclear cells were collected at three points: before therapy, at response, and at either sustained remission or disease progression. Of the roughly 86 people in the trial, roughly 27 had longitudinal samples available. Every remission and progressive disease sample was obtained while ibrutinib was still being received by the patients. Study-wide findings and limitations: Clonality rose at ibrutinib response, remained stable during sustained remission, and dropped back toward baseline at progression. Public clonotypes were rare and either contracted or stayed stable during treatment, and the rise in clonality at ibrutinib response reflected the expansion of private clonotypes. At baseline, clonality was higher than in age-matched healthy donors and showed a strong correlation with circulating CD8+ T-cell counts. Sampling times were not matched between patients in sustained remission and patients whose disease was progressing, and lymph node repertoires were not examined.

Taken with the paper, the label for time point translates to: approximately 25 months on ibrutinib. For TCR beta library preparation, 1.5 to 2 micrograms of genomic DNA were extracted from the cryopreserved PBMCs. Longitudinal blood samples from CLL patients on ibrutinib monotherapy underwent high-throughput TCR beta sequencing. The patients took part in an open-label, single-center phase 2 trial of ibrutinib monotherapy. The germline V gene (reference sequence) provides CDR1 LNHNV and CDR2 YYDKDF. The V end loses 3 bases and the J end loses 5 bases, and a stretch of 14 bases separates them. The CDR3 holds 14 amino acids from the cysteine to the phenylalanine. This entry keeps only the CDR3 DNA: 42 bases, framed from base 1. A MiSeq instrument was used for deep resolution sequencing, which targeted depths ranging from 1 in 1 million up to 1 in 200,000 T cells, with coverage averaging 10x for each clonotype. The immunoSEQ hsTCRB Kit was used to generate the TCR beta libraries. Regarding the original processing steps: ImmunoSEQ Data Assistant and ImmunoSEQ Analyzer were used for data analysis, and V, D and J genes were assigned according to IMGT definitions. Clonality, with values ranging from 0 to 1, was calculated as one minus the normalized Shannon entropy of productive rearrangement frequencies. Public clonotype analysis was restricted to overrepresented clonotypes comprising at least 0.05% of each patient's repertoire. About a dozen age-matched healthy donor repertoires from immuneACCESS were used as controls for clonality. TCRdb took this table from immuneACCESS and kept in-frame rearrangements with V and J called. Such tables lack part of the clones; where checked against another copy, unresolved V genes explain under half of the gap, and the rest is unexplained. V and J calls and clone size come straight from that table; D and trimming were deduced from the DNA. The sample table contains roughly 160,000 clones; only one count was recorded for approximately 84% of them. Clones ranked in the top ten supply about 4.9% of the sample.

The sequence derives from a human donor with chronic lymphocytic leukemia. The specimen comprised PBMCs, sampled after 24 months of ibrutinib treatment. Rearrangement joined TRBV15 to TRBJ2-7; a weak D assignment points to TRBD2 (5 bases agree). CDR3 loop: CATSRDRASNEQYF. The DNA reads TGTGCCACCAGCAGGGATCGGGCTAGCAACGAGCAGTACTTC.